The sample holds a few counts of the clone carrying this T cell receptor beta chain. Germline CDR1 SGHTA, CDR2 FQGNSA. The V and J ends lost 2 bases and 9 bases respectively, with 11 bases between them. This CDR3 contains 14 residues. TCRdb's table, derived via immunoSEQ multiplex PCR, lists solely in-frame clones and lacks some. The sample carries some 20,000 clones, over 80% recorded once. The data belong to a study of T cells in narcolepsy. V usage is TRBV7-2 and J usage is TRBJ1-6; D perhaps matches TRBD1 (6 bases). Sequences were obtained from memory (CD45RA-) CD4+ T cells from blood. The sequence derives from a human donor in good health. This CDR3 is CASSLYREGSPLHF. In DNA, the CDR3 is TGTGCCAGCAGCTTATACAGGGAAGGTTCACCCCTCCACTTT.